This entry lists 17 T cell receptor beta chains sequenced from one sample in a study of glioma-infiltrating T cells. The iRepertoire nested amplicon-rescue multiplex PCR amplified TCR alpha and beta CDR3s from RNA. TCRdb re-analysed the multiplex PCR reads in MiXCR, keeping a single row per CDR3 protein. The data contain 300,000 to 450,000 distinct CDR3 sequences, more than 35% of them singletons. Sequences were obtained from glioma tissue, nonneoplastic brain tissue, or PBMCs (not recorded which). The receptors shown here come from a human donor with low-grade glioma or glioblastoma, undergoing nonglioma brain surgery, or in good health (not recorded which).

Concerning this clonotype itself: It may be a read error: a sequence one base away is much more abundant. J is TRBJ2-3 and V is TRBV28, with TRBD1 as a possible D gene (6 bases). V lost 6 bases and J 0 bases, leaving 13 bases between the germline ends. The CDR3 extends over 15 amino acids. Germline V gives CDR1 MDHEN, CDR2 SYDVKM. The DNA of the CDR3 is TGTGCCAGCAGGGAGTACAGGGTTAGCACAGATACGCAGTATTTT. Protein product: CASREYRVSTDTQYF.

This clonotype was counted a few times. The chain employs TRBV29-1 and TRBJ2-3; 11 positions agree with TRBD1. Germline values: CDR1 SQVTM, CDR2 ANQGSEA. The CDR3 loop spans 14 amino acids. The J segment lost 4 bases and the V segment lost 7 bases, leaving 7 bases of the junction unmatched. This CDR3 is CSGGDRGFSDTQYF. Here the CDR3 DNA reads TGCAGCGGGGGGGACAGGGGGTTTTCAGATACGCAGTATTTT.

Points on this clonotype: Just one base apart from a much larger clone, this may be a read error. The rearrangement uses TRBV6-2 or TRBV6-3 and TRBJ1-2; the D is unclear. The CDR3 sequence is 13 residues long. CDR1 MNHEY and CDR2 SVGEGT come from the germline V gene. This CDR3 reads CASSYGSLYSYTF. The CDR3 DNA follows: TGTGCCAGCAGTTACGGTAGCCTCTATAGCTACACCTTC.

In this sample, this clonotype turned up many times. The rearrangement joins TRBV15 to TRBJ2-1, with 13 bases fitting TRBD2. The V and J ends lost 2 bases and 7 bases, in that order; junction bases with no gene match: 2. Per germline, CDR1 LNHNV and CDR2 YYDKDF (reference sequence). The length of the CDR3 is 15 residues. The CDR3, as DNA: TGTGCCACCAGCAGAAGGACTAGCGGGAGTAATGAGCAGTTCTTC. It yields the protein CATSRRTSGSNEQFF.

Remarks on this clonotype: A much bigger clone sits one base away, suggesting this may be a read error. Since the CDR3 does not end with the conserved phenylalanine or tryptophan, this likely comes from a read error. V usage is TRBV28 and J usage is TRBJ2-7; D is ambiguous. The ends were cut back, 5 bases at V and 5 bases at J, with 22 bases in the middle. This CDR3 is built from 16 residues. From germline, CDR1 is MDHEN and CDR2 SYDVKM. DNA for the CDR3: TGTGCCAGCAGTGTCATTTCGTTCGGCGCAGTGGACGAGCAGTACTTG. Translated, it gives CASSVISFGAVDEQYL.

With regard to this clonotype: It may be a read error: a sequence one base away is much more abundant. The V gene is TRBV28, the J gene TRBJ2-1; a possible D gene is TRBD2 (5 bases). CDR1 and CDR2 (germline): MDHEN, SYDVKM. Trimming pared 7 bases from V and 5 bases from J, leaving 12 bases between. The CDR3 length is 13 residues. The CDR3 sequence is CASTNSGDNEQFF. The CDR3 DNA sequence: TGTGCCAGCACCAACTCCGGGGACAATGAGCAGTTCTTC. The full variable domain, rest sourced from reference TRBV28 and TRBJ2-1, is DVKVTQSSRYLVKRTGEKVFLECVQDMDHENMFWYRQDPGLGLRLIYFSYDVKMKEKGDIPEGYSVSREKKERFSLILESASTNQTSMYLCASTNSGDNEQFFGPGTRLTVL.

This clonotype was detected ten times or more. The chain employs TRBV6-5 and TRBJ2-1, with D uncertain. Germline assignment: CDR1 MNHEY and CDR2 SVGAGI. V was shortened by 7 bases and J by 8 bases, with 15 bases between the two germline ends. The CDR3 extends over 13 amino acids. The CDR3 protein is CASTKGIFDEQFF. CDR3 bases: TGTGCCAGCACCAAAGGGATTTTCGATGAGCAGTTCTTC.

With regard to this clonotype: One base away lies a much larger clone, so this may be a sequencing read error. The missing conserved phenylalanine or tryptophan at the end of this CDR3 makes a read error likely. This chain links TRBV6-5 with TRBJ2-1; no firm D call. With 3 bases removed from V and 8 bases from J, the gap between germline ends came to 14 bases. The CDR3 covers 14 residues. The germline gives CDR1 MNHEY, CDR2 SVGAGI. The CDR3 loop is CASSYVSERDEQFL. The CDR3, as DNA: TGTGCCAGCAGTTATGTCAGCGAAAGGGATGAGCAGTTCCTC.

Ten or more counts support this clonotype. The DNA of the CDR3 is TGTGCCAGCAGTTGGACAGGGATTAATTCACCCCTCCACTTT. This translates into CASSWTGINSPLHF. The chain employs TRBV28 and TRBJ1-6, with 8 bases identical to TRBD1. Trimming at V came to 4 bases and at J to 6 bases, leaving 2 bases not matched to a gene. The CDR3 loop spans 14 amino acids. The V gene's germline CDR1 is MDHEN and CDR2 SYDVKM.

The rearrangement links TRBV7-9 to TRBJ2-5, with D maybe TRBD2 (5 bases). V gave up 5 bases and J gave up 5 bases, with 15 bases separating them. Germline V lookup: CDR1 SEHNR, CDR2 FQNEAQ (reference sequence). This CDR3 is built from 14 residues. CDR3 protein: CASSQLSGDETQYF. CDR3 DNA sequence: TGTGCCAGCAGCCAATTGAGCGGCGACGAGACCCAGTACTTC.

This clonotype was recorded at least ten times. The chain carries TRBV15 and TRBJ1-4; D is unresolved. The CDR3 extends over 13 amino acids. Trimming shortened V by 0 bases and J by 5 bases, and 4 bases separated the two germline ends. From germline, CDR1 is LNHNV and CDR2 YYDKDF (reference sequence). The DNA for the CDR3 is TGTGCCACCAGCAGAGATGTAAATGAAAAACTGTTTTTT. It encodes CATSRDVNEKLFF.

This clonotype has a count of ten or more. V is TRBV11-3 and J is TRBJ2-1; D is unclear. This CDR3 has 11 residues. V lost 3 bases, J lost 6 bases, and 3 bases lay in between. Germline CDR1 reads SGHNT; CDR2 reads YENEEA. The CDR3 region has the DNA TGTGCCAGCAGCTTTTCCAATGAGCAGTTCTTC. Its protein product is CASSFSNEQFF. The complete variable domain, with remaining parts taken from reference TRBV11-3 and TRBJ2-1, reads EAGVVQSPRYKIIEKKQPVAFWCNPISGHNTLYWYLQNLGQGPELLIRYENEEAVDDSQLPKDRFSAERLKGVDSTLKIQPAELGDSAVYLCASSFSNEQFFGPGTRLTVL.

Many counts were recorded for this clonotype. The V and J genes are TRBV6-1 and TRBJ2-3; TRBD2 aligns across 15 bases. With 6 bases clipped from V and 3 bases from J, the junction kept 10 bases outside the gene matches. The germline gives CDR1 MNHNS, CDR2 SASEGT. The CDR3 sequence is 18 residues long. The CDR3 DNA follows: TGTGCCAGCAGCCCTCCGGGACTAGCGGGAGGAAGAACAGATACGCAGTATTTT. Residues: CASSPPGLAGGRTDTQYF.

The rearrangement joins TRBV2 to TRBJ2-3, with a tentative D call TRBD2 (5 bases). The CDR3 consists of 16 residues. V lost 6 bases and J lost 6, with 22 bases in between. Germline lookup yields CDR1 SNHLY and CDR2 FYNNEI. The CDR3 protein is CASSPGRDFLGDTQYF. DNA of the CDR3: TGTGCCAGCAGCCCGGGAAGGGATTTCCTCGGGGATACGCAGTATTTT. Full variable domain (rest looked up from reference TRBV2 and TRBJ2-3): EPEVTQTPSHQVTQMGQEVILRCVPISNHLYFYWYRQILGQKVEFLVSFYNNEISEKSEIFDDQFSVERPDGSNFTLKIRSTKLEDSAMYFCASSPGRDFLGDTQYFGPGTRLTVL.

This clonotype was seen a handful of times. J is TRBJ1-5 and V is TRBV13; D unresolved. With 0 bases removed from V and 2 bases from J, the gap between germline ends came to 8 bases. This CDR3 spans 15 amino acids. The germline gives CDR1 PRHDT, CDR2 FYEKMQ (reference sequence). CDR3 in amino acids: CASSLGPVGNQPQHF. The CDR3 bases are TGTGCCAGCAGCTTAGGCCCCGTGGGCAATCAGCCCCAGCATTTT.

As for this clonotype: A much bigger clone sits one base away, suggesting this may be a read error. J is TRBJ2-5 and V is TRBV6-1, with 10 bases lining up with TRBD1. The germline V gene encodes CDR1 MNHNS and CDR2 SASEGT. This CDR3 has 17 amino acids. Trimming removed 7 bases from V and 0 bases from J; junction bases left unmatched: 11. The DNA for the CDR3 is TGTGCCAGCACCACCTCTTCGGGACAGGGGTACCAAGAGACCCAGTACTTC. Protein sequence: CASTTSSGQGYQETQYF.

J is TRBJ1-1 and V is TRBV10-3; no definite D call. The V gene lost 0 bases and the J gene lost 1 base, with 9 bases spanning the gap. From germline, CDR1 is ENHRY and CDR2 SYGVKD. This CDR3 comprises 15 residues. CDR3 sequence (DNA): TGTGCCATCAGTGAGTCAGCGGACCCGAACACTGAAGCTTTCTTT. It specifies CAISESADPNTEAFF.